What follows are 2 T cell receptor beta chains derived from one specimen sequenced in a study of cytomegalovirus exposure and HLA in healthy donors. Both 60 Vbeta primers and 13 Jbeta primers went into the PCR. Sequencing was performed with immunoSEQ multiplex PCR; in TCRdb, only in-frame clones are kept and a portion is missing. The sample includes about 43,000 clones, 51% of them seen just once. The sequencing sample was made of PBMCs. Receptors were obtained from a man aged 55 to 69 in good health and CMV-seronegative.

The gene calls are TRBV15 and TRBJ2-7; weak D call: TRBD1 (5 bases). V was clipped by 1 base and J by 5 bases, with 12 bases between them. This CDR3 is built from 14 residues. Per the germline V gene, CDR1 is LNHNV and CDR2 is YYDKDF (reference sequence). The CDR3 DNA follows: TGTGCCACCAGCAGAGGGCAGGGCATCAACGAGCAGTACTTC. Translation: CATSRGQGINEQYF.

The sample holds a few counts of this clone. The J gene is TRBJ1-1, the V gene TRBV30, with TRBD1 matching over 7 bases. Germline V lookup: CDR1 GTSNPN, CDR2 SVGIG (reference sequence). There are 12 residues in the CDR3. Germline trimming cut 7 bases from V and 2 bases from J; bases unmatched to any gene: 4. The CDR3 region has the DNA TGTGCCTTCCGGGACAGAAACACTGAAGCTTTCTTT. As protein: CAFRDRNTEAFF.